The following is a T cell receptor beta chain sequence with its context. It has no known antigen specificity. The record has no base qualities; no much larger clone is one base away. This sample stems from a study of cytomegalovirus exposure and HLA in healthy donors (dated by TCRdb to the late 2010s). About the investigation overall: In an earlier analysis of approximately 640 of the donors, about 270 Gb of sequence data and about 110 million unique TCR beta sequences from about 190 million T cells were reported. About 300 gigabases of sequencing data and tens of millions of unique TCR sequences were included in an early release covering roughly 600 HLA-typed donors. Of the roughly 400 genotyped donors, 81% were placed in the genetic ancestry cluster associated with self-reported Caucasian donors. The study aimed to test whether cataloging public T cell receptors could reveal signatures of past pathogen exposure. The T cell repertoires of 550 to 850 subjects were profiled by immunosequencing and related to cytomegalovirus serostatus. In addition to the first cohort of 666 subjects, a separate validation cohort of approximately 130 different subjects was used. The study combined high-throughput TCR immunosequencing, statistical association of individual TCRs with disease status, and machine learning to predict cytomegalovirus infection status. A later analysis re-analyzed previously published TCR beta repertoires from 600 to 850 donors and added high-resolution HLA genotyping to study TCR occurrence patterns. The later analysis used no new phenotypic data to find candidate immune exposures, relying instead on TCR beta sequences and their occurrence across donors. An earlier analysis of around 540 of the donors applied high-throughput TCR beta sequencing to assess whether each TCR beta V gene segment acted as functional or pseudogenic. Alongside the repertoire data, information on donor age, sex, ethnicity and CMV serostatus was compiled. A later genetic analysis took genome-wide SNP genotypes for 398 of the 666 donors and used that subset as a discovery cohort. Every discovery cohort repertoire had been produced on one sequencing platform. HLA typing covered class I and class II loci at four-digit resolution. Typing coverage differed by locus: A, B, C, DRB1 and DQB1 were typed in roughly 620-640 donors, DQA1 in about 500, DPA1 in some 570, and DPB1 in 400 to 480. Roughly 5 DR-DQ haplotypes were handled as single units for association and clustering, since linkage in the cohort was strong. Across some 400 genotyped donors of the cohort, an average of roughly 200,000 unique TCR beta nucleotide sequences per donor were sequenced, and approximately 17% of those sequences were non-productive.

The CDR1 and CDR2 encoded by the germline V gene (reference sequence) are SEHNR and FQNEAQ. Including cysteine and phenylalanine, the CDR3 has 17 amino acids. The only DNA kept is the CDR3, 51 bases in frame from the first base. V and J are trimmed by 3 bases and 4 bases, and the gene matches miss 12 bases of the junction. In total, approximately 610 healthy bone marrow donors made up the cohort. Cohort members were all nominally healthy when sampled, although unrecorded immune exposures were likely present. The donor was CMV seropositive and belonged to the group of about 290 seropositive cohort members. Every donor gave a peripheral blood sample, and the peripheral blood mononuclear cells from that sample were used for TCR beta sequencing. Genomic DNA was extracted from the blood cell samples with the Qiagen DNeasy Blood Extraction Kit. The research as a whole found: According to a later analysis, TCR association rates differed among HLA loci, with DRB1 alleles showing the most associated TCRs and HLA-C alleles showing the fewest. A few of the identified cytomegalovirus-associated TCR beta chains were confirmed in vitro to be specific for cytomegalovirus antigens. A cluster of highly shared sequence variants was judged likely to represent a technical artifact of the sequencing pipeline. According to a later genetic analysis, donors in an Asian-associated ancestry cluster had fewer N-insertions in productive TCRs than the approximately 650-donor mean. Linkage disequilibrium might explain the correlated functional status among segregating V segments, but an unknown experimental factor could not be ruled out. Compared with equally common non-associated chains, HLA-associated TCR beta chains in a later analysis were more clonally expanded and had lower generation probabilities. Because some donors lacked HLA typing at each locus, the association tests relied only on the typed subset. A further reported finding was that TCR beta sequences accurately predicted the HLA-A and HLA-B alleles for most subjects in the first cohort. Sequencing depth was assumed to be roughly uniform across donors in the presence/absence analyses, though that assumption may not hold. In a later analysis, several top co-occurrence clusters were reported to appear linked to parvovirus B19, influenza, CMV and Epstein-Barr virus. When HLA alleles, especially DR and DQ, strongly co-occurred, attributing TCR associations to individual alleles was difficult. In a later genetic analysis, a missense DCLRE1C variant was associated with V-gene and J-gene trimming of TCR beta chains, and the association was replicated in an independent cohort. Some IMGT-functional V segments, including TRBV6-2 and TRBV6-3, could not be distinguished by the 87-base-pair reads and were therefore excluded. Most TCR sequences were seen in very few donors, while some public TCRs were found in many individuals. The study gave a list of 150 to 200 TCR beta chains associated with cytomegalovirus. According to the authors, the approach could potentially be generalized to other disease states and immunological phenotypes. Only TCR beta chains were sequenced in this cohort, and the absence of alpha or paired-chain data limited detectable features. Cytomegalovirus status was reported to be diagnosed by the classifier with high specificity and sensitivity in both the original and validation cohorts. In a later analysis, most CMV-associated TCR beta chains were found to appear HLA-restricted, with HLA associations seemingly driven largely by CMV exposure. Broadly in line with IMGT annotations, most TCR beta V segments showed up in productive rearrangements about 90% or about 30% of the time in an earlier analysis of around 600 of the donors. For the cohort, immune exposure information was limited to CMV serostatus. Approximately 16 rarely observed V segments, including chromosome 9 orphons, were excluded from the earlier analysis of almost 600 of the donors because counts were too low. A later analysis associated 16,951 TCR beta sequences with specific HLA alleles at a false discovery rate of 0.05.

The protocol used for the library was the immunoSEQ multiplex PCR assay. A mixture of 60 forward primers for TCR Vbeta segments and 13 reverse primers for TCR Jbeta segments was used in the multiplex PCR. A multiplex PCR assay on genomic DNA amplified the CDR3 region of rearranged TCR beta genes. The amplified TCR beta libraries were sequenced on the Illumina HiSeq System as 87-base-pair reads. The published analysis was carried out like this. Across the 600 to 700 repertoires, a later analysis counted tens of millions of unique TCR beta chains, 9.5 million to 12 million of which were shared by at least two donors. A nearest-neighbor algorithm error-corrected the raw reads and collapsed the reads into unique sequences, merging closely related sequences to remove PCR and sequencing errors. CDR3 sequences were aligned to IMGT reference sequences to assign V, D and J gene segments. For a sequence to be retained, a match of at least six nucleotides was required to both a V gene segment and a J gene segment. Rearrangements were called productive when the CDR3 lacked stop codons and stayed in frame with V and J; all others were non-productive. Following IMGT convention, CDR3 was defined as the stretch from the second conserved V-encoded cysteine to the conserved J-encoded phenylalanine. The earlier analysis of fewer than 700 of the donors excluded sequences that lacked an unambiguous match to a single V gene segment. An earlier analysis of fewer than 750 of the donors classified V segments as functional when productive rearrangements were above 56.7% and as segregating when the standard deviation between donors was above 5%. A statistical classification framework was built to diagnose cytomegalovirus status from the catalog of TCR beta chain sequences. V and J gene assignment, in a later analysis, came from comparing TCR nucleotide sequences with IMGT/GENE-DB human TR gene sequences. Using the TCRdist pipeline, a later analysis assigned CDR3 sequences along with most-parsimonious VDJ recombination scenarios. A later analysis defined each TCR beta chain by its CDR3 amino acid sequence plus V-gene family, and excluded reads lacking a unique V-gene family. As a way to deal with suspected cross-contamination and a sequencing artifact, a later analysis dropped roughly 620 nucleotide sequences that were highly shared and had low generation probability. For each public chain, a later analysis derived a clonal expansion index from normalized ranks of inferred template counts within each repertoire. A later analysis computed generation probabilities with a VDJ recombination model fitted to out-of-frame rearrangements, and checked the results against IGoR. Hypergeometric tests were used in a later analysis to score TCR-TCR, TCR-HLA and TCR-CMV co-occurrence, with a repertoire-size bias correction applied to the TCR pairs. In a later analysis, false discovery rates were estimated by permuting HLA or CMV assignments 20 times. In a later analysis, co-occurring TCRs were grouped using DBSCAN, and TCRdist sequence similarity was added for clustering within HLA-allele-positive subsets. For co-occurrence clustering, repertoires with fewer than 30,000 or more than 120,000 public chains were excluded, along with about five repertoires with anomalous nucleotide sharing. The source is immuneACCESS, and TCRdb retained only in-frame sequences with V and J called. Part of the clones is not carried over; for the studies checked, unresolved V genes explain less than half of this, and the remainder is unexplained. Clone size and V and J calls were adopted from that table, with D and trimming inferred from the DNA. Within this sample are some 190,000 clones, with roughly a tenth of them counted one time only. The top ten clones comprise roughly 1.3% of the sample.

The rearranged chain carries TRBV7-9 and TRBJ1-2; 9 middle bases align to TRBD1. The sequence was collected from a woman in her thirties in good health and CMV-seropositive. Specimen: PBMCs. The CDR3 corresponds to CASSFRDRDAGGYGYTF. The nucleotide sequence is TGTGCCAGCAGCTTCCGGGACAGGGATGCGGGAGGCTATGGCTACACCTTC.